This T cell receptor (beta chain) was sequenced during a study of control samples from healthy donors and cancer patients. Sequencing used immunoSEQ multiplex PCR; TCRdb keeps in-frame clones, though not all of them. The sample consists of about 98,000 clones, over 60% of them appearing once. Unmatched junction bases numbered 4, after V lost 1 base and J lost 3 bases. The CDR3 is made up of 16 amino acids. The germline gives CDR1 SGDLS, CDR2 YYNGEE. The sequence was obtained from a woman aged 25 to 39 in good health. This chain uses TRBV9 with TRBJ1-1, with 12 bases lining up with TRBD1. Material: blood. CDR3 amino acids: CASSVRDRGRYTEAFF. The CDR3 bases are TGTGCCAGCAGCGTACGGGACAGGGGGCGTTACACTGAAGCTTTCTTT.